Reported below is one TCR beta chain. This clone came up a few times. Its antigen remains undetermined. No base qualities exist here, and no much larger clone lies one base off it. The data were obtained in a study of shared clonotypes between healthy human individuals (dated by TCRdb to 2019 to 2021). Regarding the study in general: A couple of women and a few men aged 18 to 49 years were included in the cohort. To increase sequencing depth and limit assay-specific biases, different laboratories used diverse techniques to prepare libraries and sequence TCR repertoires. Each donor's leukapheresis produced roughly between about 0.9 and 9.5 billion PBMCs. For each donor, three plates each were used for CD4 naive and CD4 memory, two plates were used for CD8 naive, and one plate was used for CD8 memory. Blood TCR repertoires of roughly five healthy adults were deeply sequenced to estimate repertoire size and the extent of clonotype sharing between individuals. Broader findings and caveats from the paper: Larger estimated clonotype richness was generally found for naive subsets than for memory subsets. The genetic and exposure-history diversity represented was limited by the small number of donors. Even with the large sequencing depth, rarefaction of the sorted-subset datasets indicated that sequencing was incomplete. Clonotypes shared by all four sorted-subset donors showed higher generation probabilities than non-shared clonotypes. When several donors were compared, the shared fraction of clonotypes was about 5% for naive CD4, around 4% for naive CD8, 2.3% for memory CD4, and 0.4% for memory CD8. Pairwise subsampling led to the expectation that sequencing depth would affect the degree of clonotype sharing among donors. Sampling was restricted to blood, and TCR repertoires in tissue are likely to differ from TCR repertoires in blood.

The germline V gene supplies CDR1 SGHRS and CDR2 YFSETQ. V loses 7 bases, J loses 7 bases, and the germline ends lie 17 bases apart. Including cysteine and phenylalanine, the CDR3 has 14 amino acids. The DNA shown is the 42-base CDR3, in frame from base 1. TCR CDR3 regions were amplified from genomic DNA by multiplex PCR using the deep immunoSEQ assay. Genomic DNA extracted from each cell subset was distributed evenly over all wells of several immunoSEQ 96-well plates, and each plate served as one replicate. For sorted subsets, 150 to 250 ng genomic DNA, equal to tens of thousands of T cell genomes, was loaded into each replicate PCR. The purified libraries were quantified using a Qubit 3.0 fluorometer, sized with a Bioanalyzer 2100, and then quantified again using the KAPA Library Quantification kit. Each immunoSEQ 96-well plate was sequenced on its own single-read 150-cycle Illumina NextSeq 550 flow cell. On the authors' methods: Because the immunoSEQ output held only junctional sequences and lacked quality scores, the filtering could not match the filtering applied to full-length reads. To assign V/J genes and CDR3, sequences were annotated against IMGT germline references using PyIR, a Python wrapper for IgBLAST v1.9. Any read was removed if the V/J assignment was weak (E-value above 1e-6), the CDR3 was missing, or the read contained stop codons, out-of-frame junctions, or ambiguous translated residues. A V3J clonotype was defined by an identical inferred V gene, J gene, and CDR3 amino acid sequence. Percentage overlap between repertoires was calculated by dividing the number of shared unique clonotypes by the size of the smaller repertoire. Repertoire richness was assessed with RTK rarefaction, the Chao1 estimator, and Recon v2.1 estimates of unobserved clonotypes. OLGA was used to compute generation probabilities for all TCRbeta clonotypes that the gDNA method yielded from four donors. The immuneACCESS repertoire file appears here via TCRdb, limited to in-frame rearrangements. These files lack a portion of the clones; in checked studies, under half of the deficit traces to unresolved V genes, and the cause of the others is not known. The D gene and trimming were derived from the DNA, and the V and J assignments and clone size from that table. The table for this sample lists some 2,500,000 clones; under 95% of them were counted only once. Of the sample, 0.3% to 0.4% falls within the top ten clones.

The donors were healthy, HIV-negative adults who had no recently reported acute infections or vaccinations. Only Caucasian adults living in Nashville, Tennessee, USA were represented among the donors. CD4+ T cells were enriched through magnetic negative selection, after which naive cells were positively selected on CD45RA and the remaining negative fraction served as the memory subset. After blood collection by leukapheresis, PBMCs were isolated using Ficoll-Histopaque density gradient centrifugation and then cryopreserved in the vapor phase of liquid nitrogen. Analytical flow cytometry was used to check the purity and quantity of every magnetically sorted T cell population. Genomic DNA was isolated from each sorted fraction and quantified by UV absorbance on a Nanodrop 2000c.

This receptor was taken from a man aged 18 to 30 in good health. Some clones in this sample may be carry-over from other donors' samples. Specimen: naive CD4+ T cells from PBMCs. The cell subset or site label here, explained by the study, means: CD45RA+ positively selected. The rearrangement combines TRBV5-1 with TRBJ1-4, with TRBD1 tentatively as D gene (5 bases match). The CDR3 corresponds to CASGLTRGSEKLFF. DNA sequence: TGCGCCAGCGGCCTCACACGGGGCAGTGAAAAACTGTTTTTT.